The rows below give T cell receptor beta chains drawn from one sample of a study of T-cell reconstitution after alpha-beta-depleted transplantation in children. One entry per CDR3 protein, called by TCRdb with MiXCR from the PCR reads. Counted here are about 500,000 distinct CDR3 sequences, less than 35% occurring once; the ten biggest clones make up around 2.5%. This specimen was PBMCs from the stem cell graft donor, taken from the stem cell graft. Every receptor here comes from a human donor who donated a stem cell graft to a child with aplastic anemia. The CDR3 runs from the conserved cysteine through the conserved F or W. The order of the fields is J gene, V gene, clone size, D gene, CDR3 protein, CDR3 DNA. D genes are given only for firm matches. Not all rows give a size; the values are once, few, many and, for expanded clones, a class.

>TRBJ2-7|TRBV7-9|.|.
CASSLDIRTYEQYF
TGTGCCAGCAGCTTGGACATCCGAACCTACGAGCAGTACTTC
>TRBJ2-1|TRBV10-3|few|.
CAISELLGHVNEQFF
TGTGCCATCAGTGAGTTGTTGGGACATGTGAATGAGCAGTTCTTC
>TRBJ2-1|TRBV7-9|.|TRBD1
CASSPPRTTGNEQFF
TGTGCCAGCAGCCCACCTCGAACGACAGGGAATGAGCAGTTCTTC
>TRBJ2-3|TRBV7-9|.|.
CASSLQKTDTQYF
TGTGCCAGCAGCTTACAGAAAACAGATACGCAGTATTTT
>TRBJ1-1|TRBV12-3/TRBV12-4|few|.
CASRDRGVGEAFF
TGTGCCAGCAGGGATAGGGGAGTAGGAGAAGCTTTCTTT
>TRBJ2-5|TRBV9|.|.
CASSVGGRNQETQYF
TGTGCCAGCAGCGTAGGGGGGCGCAACCAAGAGACCCAGTACTTC
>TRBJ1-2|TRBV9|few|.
CASSPRGQGYYGYTF
TGTGCCAGCAGCCCTCGCGGGCAGGGATACTATGGCTACACCTTC
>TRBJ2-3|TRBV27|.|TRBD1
CASSLRQGFSPDTQYF
TGTGCCAGCTCCCTTCGACAGGGATTTAGTCCAGATACGCAGTATTTT
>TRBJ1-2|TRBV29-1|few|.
CSVEWGEGLDGYTF
TGCAGCGTTGAATGGGGCGAGGGGCTTGATGGCTACACCTTC
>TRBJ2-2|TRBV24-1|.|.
CATSERLGQVAGELFF
TGTGCCACCAGTGAGAGACTAGGTCAAGTGGCCGGGGAGCTGTTTTTT
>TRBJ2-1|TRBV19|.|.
CASSLLAYQSSYNEQFF
TGTGCCAGTAGCCTCCTAGCGTACCAGAGCTCCTACAATGAGCAGTTCTTC
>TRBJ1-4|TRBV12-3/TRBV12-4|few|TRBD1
CASRGTGRTEKLFF
TGTGCCAGCAGGGGGACAGGGAGGACTGAAAAACTGTTTTTT
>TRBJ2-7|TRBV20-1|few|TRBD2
CSALWPSGRRDEQYF
TGCAGTGCTCTCTGGCCTAGCGGGAGGAGGGACGAGCAGTACTTC
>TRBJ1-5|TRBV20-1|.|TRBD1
CSARMTGASNQPQHF
TGCAGTGCTAGAATGACAGGGGCCAGCAATCAGCCCCAGCATTTT
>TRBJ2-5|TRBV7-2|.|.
CASSLDAGQETQYF
TGTGCCAGCAGCTTAGACGCCGGCCAAGAGACCCAGTACTTC
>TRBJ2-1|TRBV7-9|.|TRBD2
CASSFGARLAANNEQFF
TGTGCCAGCAGCTTCGGGGCGAGGCTAGCGGCGAACAATGAGCAGTTCTTC
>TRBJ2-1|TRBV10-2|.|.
CASTEAYNEQFF
TGCGCCAGCACGGAGGCATACAATGAGCAGTTCTTC
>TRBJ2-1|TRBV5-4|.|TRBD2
CASSVGGLAGPYNEQFF
TGTGCCAGCAGCGTCGGGGGACTAGCGGGCCCCTACAATGAGCAGTTCTTC
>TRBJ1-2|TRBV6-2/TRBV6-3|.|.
CASSYSRRRQDYGYTF
TGTGCCAGCAGTTACTCGAGACGAAGACAGGACTATGGCTACACCTTC
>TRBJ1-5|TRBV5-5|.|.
CASSLREGPQPQHF
TGTGCCAGCAGCTTGAGGGAGGGGCCTCAGCCCCAGCATTTT
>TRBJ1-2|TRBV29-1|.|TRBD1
CSVVTGWSRMEGGDYGYTF
TGCAGCGTTGTGACAGGGTGGAGCCGCATGGAAGGGGGGGACTATGGCTACACCTTC
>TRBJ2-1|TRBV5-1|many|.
CASSLGDRDGQFF
TGCGCCAGCAGCTTGGGCGACCGGGACGGGCAGTTCTTC
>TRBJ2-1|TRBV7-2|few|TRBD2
CASSYGLAGGLNEQFF
TGTGCCAGCAGTTACGGACTAGCGGGAGGTTTGAATGAGCAGTTCTTC
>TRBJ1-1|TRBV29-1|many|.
CSVGPSEAFF
TGCAGCGTTGGGCCCAGTGAAGCTTTCTTT
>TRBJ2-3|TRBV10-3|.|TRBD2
CAISELTTGGPDTQYF
TGTGCCATCAGTGAGCTGACGACGGGAGGGCCAGATACGCAGTATTTT
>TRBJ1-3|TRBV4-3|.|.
CASSQDWTDSGNTIYF
TGCGCCAGCAGCCAAGATTGGACCGACTCTGGAAACACCATATATTTT
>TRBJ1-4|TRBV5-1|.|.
CASSLSGSNEKLFF
TGCGCCAGCAGCTTGTCGGGATCTAATGAAAAACTGTTTTTT
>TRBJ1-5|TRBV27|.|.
CASSLLGLINQPQHF
TGTGCCAGCAGTTTATTGGGACTGATTAATCAGCCCCAGCATTTT
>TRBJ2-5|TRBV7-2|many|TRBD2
CASSFPGLAGETQYF
TGTGCCAGCAGCTTTCCGGGACTAGCGGGAGAGACCCAGTACTTC
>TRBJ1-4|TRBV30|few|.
CAFEVGEKLFF
TGTGCCTTCGAAGTTGGTGAAAAACTGTTTTTT
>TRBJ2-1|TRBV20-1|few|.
CSARVGARNEQFF
TGCAGTGCTAGAGTGGGCGCTCGCAATGAGCAGTTCTTC
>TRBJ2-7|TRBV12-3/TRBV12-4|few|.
CASSLSAGEQYF
TGTGCCAGCAGCCTCAGCGCGGGCGAGCAGTACTTC
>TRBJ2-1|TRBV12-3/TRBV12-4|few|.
CASSPHGVEYNEQFF
TGTGCCAGCAGTCCCCACGGGGTAGAGTACAATGAGCAGTTCTTC
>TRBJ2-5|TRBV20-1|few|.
CSARDARAQETQYF
TGCAGTGCTAGAGATGCCCGGGCCCAAGAGACCCAGTACTTC
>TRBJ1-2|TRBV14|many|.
CASSAAQWDGYTF
TGTGCCAGCAGCGCGGCGCAGTGGGACGGCTACACCTTC
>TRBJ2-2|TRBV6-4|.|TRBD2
CPPGGSGGELFF
TGTCCCCCGGGGGGGTCCGGCGGGGAGCTGTTTTTT
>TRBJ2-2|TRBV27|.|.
CASRPVDTGELFF
TGTGCCAGCAGACCCGTGGACACCGGGGAGCTGTTTTTT
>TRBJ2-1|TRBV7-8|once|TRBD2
CASSLSGSGGEQFF
TGTGCCAGCAGCTTAAGCGGGAGCGGTGGTGAGCAGTTCTTC
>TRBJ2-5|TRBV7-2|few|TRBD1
CASSLGGTGKETQYF
TGTGCCAGCAGCTTAGGTGGGACAGGGAAAGAGACCCAGTACTTC
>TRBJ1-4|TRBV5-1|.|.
CASSTDSNEKLFF
TGCGCCAGCAGCACGGACAGTAATGAAAAACTGTTTTTT
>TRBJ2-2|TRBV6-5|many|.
CASSPLTGELFF
TGTGCCAGCAGTCCCCTGACCGGGGAGCTGTTTTTT
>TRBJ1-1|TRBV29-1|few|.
CSVNPGGQAFF
TGCAGCGTTAATCCGGGGGGACAAGCTTTCTTT
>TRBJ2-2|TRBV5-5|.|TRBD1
CASSFPSTGAVNTGELFF
TGTGCCAGCAGCTTTCCGTCCACAGGGGCTGTAAACACCGGGGAGCTGTTTTTT
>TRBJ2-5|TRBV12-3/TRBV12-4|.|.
CASSFTGIQETQYF
TGTGCCAGCAGTTTTACAGGGATCCAAGAGACCCAGTACTTC
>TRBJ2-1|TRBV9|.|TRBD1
CASSVGDRAEQFF
TGTGCCAGCAGCGTAGGGGACAGGGCTGAGCAGTTCTTC
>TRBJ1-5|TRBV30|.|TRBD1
CAWSGQGAQPQHF
TGTGCCTGGAGTGGACAGGGGGCCCAGCCCCAGCATTTT